This T cell receptor beta chain was identified during a study of T cell clonotyping in hematopoietic cell transplantation (dated by TCRdb to the early 2020s). Turning to the overall study: In the study, roughly 140 blood samples were gathered from approximately 35 consecutive transplant recipients and their related donors. Recruitment of patients ran from 2015 to early 2017, and follow-up continued until September 2020 or until death.

This clone was recorded only once. This clone's antigen is unknown. Within one base of it there is no much larger clone, and no base qualities were kept. According to the study, the label for this sample's time point signals: 100 days after allo-HCT. Recipient blood was collected about 28 days before transplant and at days 30, 100 and 180 after transplant. Using Nuclei Lysis Solution, genomic DNA was extracted from unfractionated peripheral blood mononuclear cells that were either fresh or cryopreserved. Counted from cysteine to phenylalanine, this CDR3 has 13 amino acids. Only the CDR3 region is kept as DNA, spanning 39 bases read in frame from base 1. Looking up the germline V gene (reference sequence) yields CDR1 LNHNV and CDR2 YYDKDF. Germline trimming amounts to 8 bases on V and 9 bases on J, with 4 as the count of junction bases outside the gene matches. The research as a whole found: Broader posttransplant TCR repertoire diversity was predicted by donor and pretransplant recipient Inverse Simpson Index values. The sample size was limited, and because cells were not sorted, the contributions of CD4 and CD8 repertoires could not be separated. After transplant, TCR diversity in recipients dropped, and pathologically expanded clonotypes climbed progressively between day 30 and day 180. Only a small fraction of recipient repertoires overlapped donor repertoires, with over 95% appearing de novo at the given depth.

With the immunoSEQ assay, which is a bias-controlled multiplex PCR relying on V- and J-specific primers, TCR beta CDR3 regions were amplified from genomic DNA. In a second PCR step, the CDR3 amplicons were tagged with a proprietary barcode plus Illumina adapter sequences. An Illumina MiSeq instrument was used to sequence the CDR3 libraries. Concerning the study's data processing: Export and quality control were performed with immunoSEQ Analyzer 3.0, and downstream analyses were performed with R Bioconductor and Immunarch. Only productive rearrangements in the normalized downsampled data set went into calculating the repertoire metrics. Pathologically expanded clonotypes were defined as those larger than 5 templates in the normalized cohort. Repertoire diversity was measured with the Inverse Simpson Index. The non-normalized data set was used for CMV-specificity analyses so that all clonotypes could be captured. TCRdb provides this immuneACCESS table in a form limited to in-frame rearrangements. Some clones are lacking; in checked studies, under half of them reflect an unresolved V gene, and why the rest are absent is not known. V and J calls and clone size are given by that table; D and trimming were obtained from the DNA. The sample table lists 10,000 to 15,000 clones, over 85% of them with a count of one. 7.8% of the sample is held by the ten biggest clonotypes.

Sequenced here: PBMCs, sampled 100 days after allogeneic stem cell transplant. This TCR derives from a female patient aged 50-65 years who had an allogeneic stem cell transplant from an unrelated donor, so the T cells may come from the graft donor. Some clones in this sample may be carry-over from other donors' samples. The chain joins TRBV15 to TRBJ2-1, with 13 central nucleotides matching TRBD2. The nucleotides are TGTGCCACCGGACTAGCGGGAGTCGTTGAGCAGTTCTTC. It specifies CATGLAGVVEQFF.